Given below is one T cell receptor (beta chain) in context. No antigen is known for it. Qualities for individual bases were not recorded, and no much larger clone is one base off. Each donor gave one peripheral blood draw, roughly 0.11 L on average, collected into heparinised tubes. A BD FACSAria II and a panel including CD45RO, CCR7, CD25, CD127, CD95 and CD27 were used to sort naive, central memory, regulatory and stem cell-like memory CD4+ T cells. All sorted populations exceeded 98% purity. Right away, PBMCs were isolated by Lymphoprep density gradient centrifugation and were stained directly, with no culture step. So that batch effects would be minimized, each experiment stained and sorted samples in pairs, pairing one healthy donor with one patient. The germline V gene (reference sequence) specifies SEHNR as CDR1 and FQNEAQ as CDR2. The germline ends are 11 bases apart after V is trimmed by 6 bases and J by 1 base. Measured from the cysteine to the phenylalanine, the CDR3 is 14 residues long. Just CDR3 DNA is preserved here, 42 bases in frame from base 1.

The entire amount of isolated RNA was reverse transcribed using the High Capacity cDNA Reverse Transcription Kit, so the sequenced TCRB transcripts were expressed ones. Naive, central memory and regulatory T cell samples underwent deep immunoSEQ sequencing, averaging around 3.9 million total reads per sample. After sorted cells were lysed in RLT buffer, RNA was extracted with DNase-treated RNeasy Micro or Mini kits, with the choice depending on cell number. Each cell subset was processed on its own to prevent cross-contamination, while patient and healthy donor samples were processed together. The immunoSEQ multiplex PCR was used to amplify TCRB sequences from cDNA, yielding 87-bp fragments that span the CDR3 region. The amplicons were sequenced using the Illumina HiSeq platform. On the authors' methods: Synthetic template baselines were used to correct PCR bias computationally, reads within Hamming distance 2 were collapsed, and singletons that could not be merged were discarded. Reads were aligned to IMGT to assign V, D and J genes, CDR3 length, and insertions or deletions at six rearrangement sites. Clonotype counts were normalized to sorted cell number within each subset before computing true diversity and Gini coefficients with the tcR R package. The overlap coefficient, calculated on TCRB nucleotide sequences, was used to measure repertoire sharing. As a proxy for the pre-selection repertoire, out-of-frame TCRB sequences from naive cells were analyzed. TCRdb carries this immuneACCESS record with in-frame sequences only. Its versions omit some clonotypes, under half of them owing to an unresolved V gene in the studies checked, with the rest unexplained. V, J and clone size were drawn from that table, and D and trimming were deduced from the DNA. This sample gives 900,000 or so clones in total; under 20% of them show up just once. The ten largest clones add up to about 0.025% of the sample.

These data are taken from a study of beta chain features in type 1 diabetes (dated by TCRdb to the late 2010s). Study-level background: Patients and healthy donors did not differ in mean age, gender distribution, total cell number or subset yield. A total of around 110,000,000 sorted cells were examined across all samples, and a strong correlation was observed between cell number per subset and RNA yield. In the study, TCRB repertoires of sorted circulating CD4+ T cell subsets from recently diagnosed type 1 diabetes patients were compared with those of matched healthy donors. Whereas all 30 or so donors provided naive and central memory subsets, regulatory and stem cell-like memory subsets were isolated from just 8 patients and about eight healthy donors.

General conclusions and limits of the study: Naive, central memory and regulatory TCRB repertoires appeared to be more alike among patients than among healthy donors. Type 1 diabetes patients showed a moderate but significant shortening of TCRB CDR3 length in all four CD4+ subsets. Shorter templates might be favored by PCR, yet because patient and control samples were amplified and corrected together, any such skew would affect both groups equally. Because cDNA was sequenced instead of genomic DNA, highly expressing activated cells could be over-represented, though the groups showed no difference in activation or CD3 levels. At VDJ recombination sites, patients with type 1 diabetes made fewer insertions and deleted more nucleotides, a pattern implying thymic rearrangement abnormalities. Because the HLA sub-analyses included only small numbers of individuals, any influence of HLA type on TCRB rearrangement was left unresolved.

Sequencing was done on a sample of naive CD4+ T cells from blood. The cell subset or site label corresponds to: true naive CD4+ T cells. Recombination joined TRBV7-9 with TRBJ2-3; no confident D gene assignment can be made. The sequence was collected from a young woman in good health. CDR3 sequence: CASRLTAGTDTQYF. The DNA sequence is TGTGCCAGCAGGTTAACGGCTGGCACAGATACGCAGTATTTT.